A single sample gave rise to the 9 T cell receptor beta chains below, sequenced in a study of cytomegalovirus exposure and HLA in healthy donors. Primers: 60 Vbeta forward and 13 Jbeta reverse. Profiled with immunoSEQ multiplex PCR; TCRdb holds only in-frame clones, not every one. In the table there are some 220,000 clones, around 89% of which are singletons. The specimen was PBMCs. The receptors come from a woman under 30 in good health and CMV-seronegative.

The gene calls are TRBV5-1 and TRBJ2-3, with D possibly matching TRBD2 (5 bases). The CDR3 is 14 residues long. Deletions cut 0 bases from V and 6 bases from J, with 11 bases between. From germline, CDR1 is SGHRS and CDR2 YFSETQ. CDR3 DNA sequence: TGCGCCAGCAGCTTGGCGGACTTTGGGGATACGCAGTATTTT. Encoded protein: CASSLADFGDTQYF.

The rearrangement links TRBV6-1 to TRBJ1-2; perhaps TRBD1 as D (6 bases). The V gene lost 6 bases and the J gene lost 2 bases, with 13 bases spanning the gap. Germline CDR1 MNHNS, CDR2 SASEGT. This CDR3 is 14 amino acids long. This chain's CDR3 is CASRGGAINYGYTF. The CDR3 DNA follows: TGTGCCAGCAGGGGGGGGGCGATCAACTATGGCTACACCTTC.

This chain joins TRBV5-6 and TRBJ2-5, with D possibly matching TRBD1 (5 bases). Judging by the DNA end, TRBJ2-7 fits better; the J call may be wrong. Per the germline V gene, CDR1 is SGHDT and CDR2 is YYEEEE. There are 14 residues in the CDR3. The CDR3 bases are TGTGCCAGCCTCCTTTGGGGCAGTCCCTACGAGCAGTACTTC. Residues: CASLLWGSPYEQYF.

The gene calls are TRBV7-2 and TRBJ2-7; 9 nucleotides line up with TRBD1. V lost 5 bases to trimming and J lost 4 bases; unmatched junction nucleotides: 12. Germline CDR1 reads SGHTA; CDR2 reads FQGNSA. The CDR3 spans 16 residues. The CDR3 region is CASSPWTGAKGYEQYF. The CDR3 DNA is TGTGCCAGCAGCCCATGGACAGGGGCAAAAGGATACGAGCAGTACTTC.

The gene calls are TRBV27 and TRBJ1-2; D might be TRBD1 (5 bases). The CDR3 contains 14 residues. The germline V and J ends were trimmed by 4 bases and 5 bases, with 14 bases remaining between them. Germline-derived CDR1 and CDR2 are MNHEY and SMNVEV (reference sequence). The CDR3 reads CASSSAGHDYGYTF. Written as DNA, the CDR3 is TGTGCCAGCAGTTCGGCAGGGCACGATTATGGCTACACCTTC.

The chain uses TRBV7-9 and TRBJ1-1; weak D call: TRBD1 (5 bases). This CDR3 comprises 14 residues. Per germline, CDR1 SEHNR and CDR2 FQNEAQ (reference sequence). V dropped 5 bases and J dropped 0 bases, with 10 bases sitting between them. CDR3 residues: CASSPGGLNTEAFF. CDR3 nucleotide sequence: TGTGCCAGCAGCCCCGGGGGGTTGAACACTGAAGCTTTCTTT.

CDR3 in DNA: TGTGCCATCAGAGACAGTTCTAATGAAAAACTGTTTTTT. Protein: CAIRDSSNEKLFF. The chain recombines TRBV10-3 with TRBJ1-4; weak D call: TRBD1 (5 bases). The CDR3 is 13 amino acids. Trimming removed 6 bases from V and 3 bases from J, with 8 bases in between. Germline V gene lookup returns CDR1 ENHRY and CDR2 SYGVKD.

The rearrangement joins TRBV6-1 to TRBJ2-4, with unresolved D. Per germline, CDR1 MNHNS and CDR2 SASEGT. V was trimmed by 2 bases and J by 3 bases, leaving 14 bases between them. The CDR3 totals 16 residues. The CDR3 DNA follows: TGTGCCAGCAGTGAATCCTTCGGTCTGAGCAAAAACATTCAGTACTTC. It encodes CASSESFGLSKNIQYF.

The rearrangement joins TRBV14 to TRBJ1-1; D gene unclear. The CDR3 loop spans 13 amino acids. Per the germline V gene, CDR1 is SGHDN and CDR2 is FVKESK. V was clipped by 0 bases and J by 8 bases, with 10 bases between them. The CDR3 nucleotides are TGTGCCAGCAGCCAAGAGTCTAGCGCAGAAGCTTTCTTT. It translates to CASSQESSAEAFF.